The next 12 T cell receptor beta chains were all read from a single sample in a study of response to subunit inactivated influenza vaccine. From the RT-PCR reads, TCRdb called clonotypes with MiXCR, one entry per CDR3 protein. There are around 600,000 distinct CDR3 sequences in the sample; approximately 10% occur only once, and roughly 11% lies in the top ten. These same data were also listed under a study on T cells expressing NK-cell markers. That paper notes: 5'RACE template switching built TCR beta cDNA with unique molecular identifiers.

Source: PBMCs from blood, taken on the day of vaccination. The source is a man over 45 who received an inactivated influenza vaccine.

This clonotype was observed a handful of times. CDR3 loop: CAISARDKEETQYF. The CDR3 coding sequence is TGTGCCATCAGTGCCCGGGACAAGGAAGAGACCCAGTACTTC. This chain links TRBV10-3 with TRBJ2-5, with D possibly matching TRBD1 (6 bases). The germline CDR1 and CDR2 sequences are ENHRY and SYGVKD. This CDR3 is 14 amino acids long. With 4 bases removed from V and 3 bases from J, the gap between germline ends came to 12 bases.

This clonotype has just a few counts. This rearrangement joins TRBV29-1 to TRBJ1-1; D is possibly TRBD1 (5 bases). CDR1 and CDR2 (germline): SQVTM, ANQGSEA. Trimming removed 7 bases from V and 1 base from J, with 13 bases in between. The CDR3 runs to 13 residues. Here the CDR3 reads CSAYDSRNTEAFF. CDR3 sequence (DNA): TGCAGCGCCTACGACAGTCGGAACACTGAAGCTTTCTTT.

This clonotype was observed a handful of times. This chain links TRBV29-1 with TRBJ2-2; TRBD1 might be the D (5 bases). Germline V CDR1 and CDR2: SQVTM, ANQGSEA. The CDR3 is 15 amino acids. Trimming removed 6 bases at V and 8 bases at J, with 22 bases between. CDR3 sequence: CSVGDRFTGRGELFF. As DNA, the CDR3 is TGCAGCGTAGGCGACAGATTCACCGGGCGTGGGGAGCTGTTTTTT.

The sample holds a few counts of this clonotype. This rearrangement joins TRBV6-5 to TRBJ1-2, with D perhaps matching TRBD1 (6 bases). From germline, CDR1 is MNHEY and CDR2 SVGAGI. With 4 bases removed from V and 8 bases from J, the gap between germline ends came to 20 bases. CDR3 length: 15 residues. CDR3 protein: CASSLQGLVAGGYTF. CDR3 bases: TGTGCCAGCAGTTTACAGGGACTCGTCGCGGGGGGCTACACCTTC.

V is TRBV5-1 and J is TRBJ1-4; a possible D gene is TRBD1 (6 bases). This CDR3 is 20 amino acids long. The V end lost 3 bases, the J end lost 0 bases, and 24 bases lay between the germline ends. Germline V CDR1 and CDR2: SGHRS, YFSETQ. The CDR3: CASSSWGPGVGTATNEKLFF. The DNA of the CDR3 is TGCGCCAGCAGCTCCTGGGGTCCAGGGGTAGGGACTGCAACTAATGAAAAACTGTTTTTT. Supplemented by reference TRBV5-1 and TRBJ1-4, the full variable domain reads KAGVTQTPRYLIKTRGQQVTLSCSPISGHRSVSWYQQTPGQGLQFLFEYFSETQRNKGNFPGRFSGRQFSNSRSEMNVSTLELGDSALYLCASSSWGPGVGTATNEKLFFGSGTQLSVL.

This clonotype was seen repeatedly, ten times or more. The junction departs from germline at one end; a sequencing error may be responsible. V is TRBV27 and J is TRBJ2-2; D is ambiguous. CDR1 and CDR2 (germline): MNHEY, SMNVEV (reference sequence). This CDR3 has 16 amino acids. CDR3 coding DNA: TGTGCCAGCAGTTTATTCGGGCAGGCGAAAACCGGGGAGCTGTTTTTT. Residues: CASSLFGQAKTGELFF.

The table lists this clonotype with a few counts. The chain recombines TRBV19 with TRBJ2-7, with a tentative D call TRBD1 (5 bases). This CDR3 contains 13 residues. Trimming stripped 5 bases from V and 2 bases from J, with 10 bases between. Germline-derived CDR1 and CDR2 are LNHDA and SQIVND (reference sequence). CDR3 in DNA: TGTGCCAGTAGTCCGACAGTGGCCTACGAGCAGTACTTC. Protein sequence: CASSPTVAYEQYF.

This clonotype was counted between two and nine times. The chain joins TRBV11-2 to TRBJ2-1; 13 bases are a match to TRBD2. Germline assignment: CDR1 SGHAT and CDR2 FQNNGV. V was pared by 5 bases and J by 7 bases, with 20 bases of the junction left unmatched. The CDR3 is made up of 20 amino acids. The CDR3 DNA is TGTGCCAGCAGCCCGCTGCGGACTAGCGGGAGAGCAAGAGCCAGGAATGAGCAGTTCTTC. Protein sequence: CASSPLRTSGRARARNEQFF.

This clonotype turned up a few times. The chain combines TRBV5-5 with TRBJ2-1, with TRBD1 identical over 12 bases. With V trimmed by 2 bases and J by 9 bases, 3 bases remained unmatched. The CDR3 has 14 residues. Germline lookup yields CDR1 SGHKS and CDR2 YYEKEE (reference sequence). The CDR3 here is CASSLGTGGTEQFF. As DNA, the CDR3 is TGTGCCAGCAGCTTAGGGACAGGGGGCACTGAGCAGTTCTTC.

This chain uses TRBV4-2 with TRBJ2-7; D gene uncertain. With 0 bases removed from V and 2 bases from J, the gap between germline ends came to 11 bases. The CDR3 spans 15 residues. Germline V lookup: CDR1 LGHNA, CDR2 YNFKEQ. CDR3 nucleotides: TGTGCCAGCAGCCAAGATGCTAGTATGGCCTACGAGCAGTACTTC. It codes for CASSQDASMAYEQYF.

At least ten counts were recorded for this clonotype. Here the CDR3 DNA reads TGTGCCAGCAGTTTCGGTGGCTCCTACAATGAGCAGTTCTTC. Its translation is CASSFGGSYNEQFF. The rearrangement links TRBV12-3 or TRBV12-4 to TRBJ2-1; no firm D call. The CDR3 length is 14 residues. V shed 3 bases and J shed 0 bases, with 6 bases lying between them.

This chain connects TRBV12-3 or TRBV12-4 to TRBJ2-3; D not certain. The ends were cut back, 7 bases at V and 4 bases at J, with 15 bases in the middle. This CDR3 is 14 amino acids long. This CDR3 is CASNYLQMADTQYF. The CDR3, as DNA: TGTGCCAGCAATTACCTTCAGATGGCAGATACGCAGTATTTT.